Included here is one T cell receptor beta chain sequence, with context. The antigen remains unidentified. The data derive from a study of CD8 T cells in ankylosing spondylitis. Whole-study results and caveats: In peripheral blood, disease-linked CD8+ clones occurred at relatively low frequencies. A TCR beta motif of fewer than ten highly homologous variants seemed to mark ankylosing spondylitis blood. Some motif variants had been reported before (in reactive arthritis synovial fluid and blood). The study looked at matched synovial fluid samples from ankylosing spondylitis patients. Disease-linked clones were reported to be significantly enriched there.

CDR3 length: 16 residues. V was cut by 4 bases and J by 1 base, with 15 bases left in between. CDR1 is SGHDT and CDR2 is YYEEEE in the germline V gene. Each TCR beta library was made by quantitative 5'-RACE that incorporated molecular barcodes. TCRdb called the 5' RACE reads again in MiXCR, with one record for every CDR3 protein. In the table there are 200,000 to 250,000 distinct CDR3 sequences, 6% to 8.5% of which are singletons. The chain couples TRBV5-6 to TRBJ2-1, with D possibly being TRBD2 (5 bases). The TCR sequence derives from a male donor with ankylosing spondylitis. The material sequenced was blood, either unsorted or a sorted T cell fraction (not recorded which). The CDR3 nucleotides read TGTGCCAGCAGCCCCTTGGCGGGCAGATCCTACAATGAGCAGTTCTTC. It is translated as CASSPLAGRSYNEQFF. Looking up the rest from reference TRBV5-6 and TRBJ2-1 gives the full variable domain: DAGVTQSPTHLIKTRGQQVTLRCSPKSGHDTVSWYQQALGQGPQFIFQYYEEEERQRGNFPDRFSGHQFPNYSSELNVNALLLGDSALYLCASSPLAGRSYNEQFFGPGTRLTVL.